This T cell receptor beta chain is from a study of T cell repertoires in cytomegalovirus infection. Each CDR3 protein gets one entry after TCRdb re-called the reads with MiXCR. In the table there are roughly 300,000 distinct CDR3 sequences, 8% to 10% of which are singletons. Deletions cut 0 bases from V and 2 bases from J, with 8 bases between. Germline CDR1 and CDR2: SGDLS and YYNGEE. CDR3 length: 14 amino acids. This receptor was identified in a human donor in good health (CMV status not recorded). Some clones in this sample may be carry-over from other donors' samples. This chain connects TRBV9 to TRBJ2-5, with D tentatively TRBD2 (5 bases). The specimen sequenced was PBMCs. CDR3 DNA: TGTGCCAGCAGCGTAGAGGGCGGGCAAGAGACCCAGTACTTC. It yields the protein CASSVEGGQETQYF.